This T cell receptor (beta chain) was recorded in a study of blood T cell repertoires in COVID-19. Looking at the study overall: Donors in the United States, Italy and Spain gave samples during acute or convalescent COVID-19.

Authors' analysis steps: How many nucleated cells were present was estimated from reference gene primer amplification. Measured with immunoSEQ multiplex PCR; TCRdb has only the in-frame clones, and not every one. That table is the source of V, J and clone size, and D and trimming were worked out from the DNA. Of approximately 530,000 clones in the sample, around nine tenths are singletons; the top ten hold around 8%. The source of this sequence is a woman aged 50 to 65 with COVID-19, enrolled during active disease. The sequenced sample was peripheral blood.

CDR3 sequence (DNA): TGTGCCAGCAGCCCGGGGGGAGCTAACTATGGCTACACCTTC. Protein product: CASSPGGANYGYTF. The V call is TRBV3-1 (or the pseudogene TRBV3-2), the J call TRBJ1-2, with D possibly matching TRBD1 (5 bases). Looked up from germline, CDR1 is LGHDT and CDR2 is YNNKEL (reference sequence). CDR3 length: 14 residues. Trimming took off 4 bases at V and 0 bases at J, with 9 bases between the two ends.